Given below is one T cell receptor (beta chain) in context. This entry belongs to a study of T cells expressing NK-cell markers. No DNA is given; TCRdb re-called the 5' RACE reads and lists each CDR3 protein once. This table lists roughly 390,000 distinct CDR3 sequences. Sequenced sample: blood T cells: a sorted CD56 or NKG2C T cell subset, CD4+ or CD8+ T cells, or bulk PBMC T cells (not recorded which). The receptor was isolated from a man aged 18 to 69 in good health.

The CDR3 loop is CASSKEGGGTDTQYF. The J gene is TRBJ2-3, the V gene TRBV21-1; TCRdb indicates TRBD1, and absent DNA this call remains unverified. TRBV21-1 is listed as a pseudogene. This CDR3 comprises 15 residues.